This T cell receptor (beta chain) was sequenced for a study of cutaneous CD30+ T cell lymphoproliferative disorder and hepatitis E (dated by TCRdb to about 2018). Of note for this clone: No cognate antigen has been identified for it. Base qualities were left out, and no much larger clone turns up one base away.

The junction carries 11 bases between V and J, which are trimmed by 4 bases and 3 bases respectively. Inclusive of the bounding cysteine and phenylalanine, the CDR3 is 14 residues long. The kept DNA is CDR3 alone, 42 bases in frame from the first base. In the germline V gene, CDR1 corresponds to SGHDT and CDR2 to YYEEEE. Receptor libraries were prepared by the immunoSEQ multiplex PCR assay. TCRdb holds this immuneACCESS table with in-frame rearrangements only. Some clones are missing; in checked studies, unresolved V genes explain under half, and the rest has no known cause. In this sample the table shows roughly 600 clones, approximately 84% of which occur a single time. Of the sample, around four fifths falls within the top ten clones.

The chain is encoded by TRBV5-6 joined to TRBJ1-3, with no reliable assignment of the D segment. The source is a human donor with a cutaneous T cell lymphoproliferative disorder associated with hepatitis E virus. What was sequenced was liver tissue. Read as DNA, the sequence is TGTGCCAGCAGCCTCCTCGAGGGTGGAAACACCATATATTTT. This yields the protein CASSLLEGGNTIYF.